A single sample is the source of the 5 T cell receptor beta chains below, sequenced in a study of T cell responses to AZD1222 COVID-19 vaccine. TCRdb's table, derived via immunoSEQ multiplex PCR, lists solely in-frame clones and lacks some. The sample yields some 97,000 clones, roughly 89% seen once. The sample in question was peripheral blood, obtained on day 0 of AZD1222 vaccination. These receptor sequences come from an adult in good health.

The V call is TRBV7-9, the J call TRBJ1-3, with D maybe TRBD1 (5 bases). V lost 4 bases to trimming and J lost 3 bases, with 16 bases between them. The CDR3 has 16 amino acids. Germline-derived CDR1 and CDR2 are SEHNR and FQNEAQ (reference sequence). The CDR3 sequence is CASSSPSGTYGNTIYF. For the CDR3, the DNA is TGTGCCAGCAGCTCTCCATCCGGGACGTATGGAAACACCATATATTTT.

The chain combines TRBV10-1 with TRBJ2-1; D unclear. Germline V gene data show CDR1 as WNHNN and CDR2 as SYGVQD (reference sequence). The V end was cut by 2 bases, the J end by 2 bases, with 7 bases between. This CDR3 comprises 14 residues. CDR3 region: CASSEGLTYNEQFF. CDR3 sequence (DNA): TGCGCCAGCAGTGAGGGGCTAACCTACAATGAGCAGTTCTTC.

This clone was seen just once. A read error may account for a junction end that differs from germline. This chain uses TRBV2 with TRBJ1-5; D not resolved. This CDR3 contains 13 residues. The germline gives CDR1 SNHLY, CDR2 FYNNEI. In DNA form, the CDR3 reads TGTGCCAGCAGGGAAGATGGCAATCAGCCCCAGCATTTT. As protein: CASREDGNQPQHF.

This clone was recorded a few times. J is TRBJ2-2 and V is TRBV4-2; 7 bases match TRBD1. The V gene's germline CDR1 is LGHNA and CDR2 YNFKEQ. With 0 bases clipped from V and 4 bases from J, the junction kept 5 bases outside the gene matches. This CDR3 comprises 16 residues. The CDR3 reads CASSQDPGQSTGELFF. The CDR3 DNA reads TGTGCCAGCAGCCAAGACCCGGGACAGAGCACCGGGGAGCTGTTTTTT.

This rearrangement joins TRBV5-6 to TRBJ2-3; TRBD1 aligns across 10 bases. With V trimmed by 4 bases and J by 3 bases, 17 bases remained unmatched. Per the germline V gene, CDR1 is SGHDT and CDR2 is YYEEEE. CDR3 length equals 19 residues. CDR3 nucleotides: TGTGCCAGCAGCCGGCGGGGCCGGACAGGGGGATTGGGGACAGATACGCAGTATTTT. It translates to CASSRRGRTGGLGTDTQYF.